The 27 T cell receptor beta chains below were found in one sample sequenced in a study of Graves' ophthalmopathy and Graves' hyperthyroidism. RNA transcripts yielded amplified TCR beta CDR3 regions. Second-round multiplex PCR came after a first-round RT-PCR that employed HTBI primers. MiXCR was run by TCRdb on the multiplex PCR reads, yielding one entry per CDR3 protein. The sample has around 1.1 million distinct CDR3 sequences; roughly two fifths are singletons. The specimen sequenced was peripheral blood or thyroid tissue (not recorded which). Source of these receptors: an adult man with Graves' hyperthyroidism.

With respect to this clonotype: Given a much more abundant clone one base away, this may be a read error. The chain couples TRBV14 to TRBJ2-2; maybe TRBD2 (5 bases). The CDR3 loop spans 14 amino acids. Germline CDR1 and CDR2: SGHDN and FVKESK. Trimming left V 3 bases short and J 5 bases short, with 10 bases between. In DNA, the CDR3 is TGTGCCAGCAGCCATGTGGGGAGAACCGGGGAGCTGTTTTTT. Encoded protein: CASSHVGRTGELFF.

Concerning this clonotype: This is likely a read error, given that the CDR3 carries no conserved phenylalanine or tryptophan at its end. Because the CDR3's place on the DNA is in doubt, the DNA is left out and the CDR3 is given as listed by TCRdb. The gene calls are TRBV7-9 and TRBJ2-2. Germline V gene sequence: CDR1 SEHNR, CDR2 FQNEAQ (reference sequence). The CDR3 comprises 9 residues, both ends counted. The CDR3 here is CASSLARAV.

CDR3 nucleotide sequence: TGTACCAGCAGCTTATCTGGAAACACCATATATTTT. Protein sequence: CTSSLSGNTIYF. This sequence joins TRBV7-2 and TRBJ1-3; no firm D call. V lost 2 bases to trimming and J lost 1 base, with 0 bases between them. This CDR3 comprises 12 residues. CDR1 and CDR2 from the germline V gene are SGHTA and FQGNSA. Together with reference TRBV7-2 and TRBJ1-3, the CDR3 gives the full variable domain: GAGVSQSPSNKVTEKGKDVELRCDPISGHTALYWYRQSLGQGLEFLIYFQGNSAPDKSGLPSDRFSAERTGGSVSTLTIQRTQQEDSAVYLCTSSLSGNTIYFGEGSWLTVV.

Details on this clonotype: As the CDR3 is not closed by the conserved phenylalanine or tryptophan, this likely results from a read error. The DNA is left out, because the CDR3 cannot be placed on it with certainty; the CDR3 is given as TCRdb lists it. V gene TRBV7-4 combines with J gene TRBJ2-6. CDR1 and CDR2 (germline): SGHVT, SQSDAQ. The CDR3 extends over 8 residues, inclusive of both ends. This chain's CDR3 is CASSPRTS.

Remarks on this clonotype: One end of the junction does not line up with germline, which may come from a read error. The chain combines TRBV10-3 with TRBJ2-7; D is ambiguous. Germline V lookup: CDR1 ENHRY, CDR2 SYGVKD. The CDR3 is 14 residues long. CDR3: CASSYRPSGYEQYF. CDR3 in DNA: TGTGCCAGCAGTTACCGGCCGTCCGGTTACGAGCAGTACTTC.

In its sample, this clonotype was seen a few times. This sequence joins TRBV11-1 and TRBJ1-5; a weak D match, TRBD1 (5 bases). CDR3 length: 18 residues. Germline values: CDR1 SGHAT, CDR2 FQDESV (reference sequence). The ends were cut back, 8 bases at V and 0 bases at J, with 23 bases in the middle. The CDR3 is CASSPLGPGQISNQPQHF. In DNA form, the CDR3 reads TGTGCCAGCTCACCCCTCGGCCCGGGGCAGATTAGCAATCAGCCCCAGCATTTT. The whole variable domain, remainder taken from reference TRBV11-1 and TRBJ1-5, is EAEVAQSPRYKITEKSQAVAFWCDPISGHATLYWYRQILGQGPELLVQFQDESVVDDSQLPKDRFSAERLKGVDSTLKIQPAELGDSAMYLCASSPLGPGQISNQPQHFGDGTRLSIL.

This clonotype was observed a single time. One base away lies a much larger clone, so this may be a sequencing read error. The rearrangement links TRBV6-1 to TRBJ2-5, with unresolved D. This CDR3 comprises 15 residues. Germline values: CDR1 MNHNS, CDR2 SASEGT. The V end was cut by 6 bases, the J end by 2 bases, with 16 bases between. Here the CDR3 reads CASSQLCWYQETQYF. Here the CDR3 DNA reads TGTGCCAGCAGCCAACTATGTTGGTATCAAGAGACCCAGTACTTC.

The chain recombines TRBV20-1 with TRBJ1-6, with D hard to call. Trimming cost V 3 bases and J 6 bases, with 15 bases left between them. The CDR3 is 15 residues long. Germline lookup yields CDR1 DFQATT and CDR2 SNEGSKA (reference sequence). Here the CDR3 reads CSASRRWNPNSPLHF. The CDR3 region has the DNA TGCAGTGCTAGCCGAAGGTGGAACCCTAATTCACCCCTCCACTTT.

This clonotype was recorded many times. This chain joins TRBV20-1 and TRBJ1-2, with a possible D match to TRBD1 (5 bases). Trimming shortened V by 1 base and J by 7 bases, and 19 bases separated the two germline ends. Germline V lookup: CDR1 DFQATT, CDR2 SNEGSKA (reference sequence). This CDR3 region has 15 residues. Written as DNA, the CDR3 is TGCAGTGCTAGAGTCCCCGGGGAGGGGACCTCTGGCTACACCTTC. Protein: CSARVPGEGTSGYTF.

This sequence joins TRBV20-1 and TRBJ1-2; possible D gene TRBD1, 6 bases. CDR3 length: 13 residues. V was shortened by 6 bases and J by 4 bases, with 15 bases between the two germline ends. Germline-derived CDR1 and CDR2 are DFQATT and SNEGSKA (reference sequence). The CDR3 here is CSAQWQDSYGYTF. CDR3 DNA: TGCAGTGCACAATGGCAGGACAGCTATGGCTACACCTTC.

This clonotype appeared a few times. One junction end disagrees with the germline gene, perhaps due to a read error. This sequence joins TRBV5-1 and TRBJ1-1; the D gene is possibly TRBD1 (5 bases). The germline gives CDR1 SGHRS, CDR2 YFSETQ. This CDR3 comprises 16 residues. The CDR3 loop is CASSYRGRVSNTEAFF. The CDR3, as DNA: TGTGCCAGCAGCTACCGGGGCCGGGTCTCGAACACTGAAGCTTTCTTT.

This clonotype has a handful of counts. The chain couples TRBV2 to TRBJ1-2, with D hard to call. The CDR3 totals 15 residues. Germline V lookup: CDR1 SNHLY, CDR2 FYNNEI. Trimming pared 0 bases from V and 0 bases from J, leaving 8 bases between. The CDR3 nucleotides read TGTGCCAGCAGTGAAGCGGGGTCCTCTAACTATGGCTACACCTTC. Protein sequence: CASSEAGSSNYGYTF.

The chain links TRBV29-1 to TRBJ2-7; D assignment may be TRBD1 or TRBD2 (6 bases each). Germline loops: CDR1 SQVTM, CDR2 ANQGSEA. Trimming shortened V by 8 bases and J by 3 bases, and 11 bases separated the two germline ends. There are 11 residues in the CDR3. The CDR3 DNA is TGCAGCTTCGAGGGGGGCTACGAGCAGTACTTC. Translating gives CSFEGGYEQYF.

Regarding this clonotype: This could be a read error, since a much larger clone is one nucleotide away. The genes are TRBV7-9 and TRBJ2-7, with 10 bases fitting TRBD1. The CDR3 is 12 amino acids. Germline values: CDR1 SEHNR, CDR2 FQNEAQ (reference sequence). CDR3 coding DNA: TGTGTCAGCAGCTTAGGACAGGGGGGCTGGTACTTC. It translates to CVSSLGQGGWYF.

This clonotype came up a few times. The chain links TRBV6-6 to TRBJ2-5; D possibly corresponds to TRBD1 (7 bases). The CDR3 totals 15 residues. The germline V gene has CDR1 MNHNY and CDR2 SVGAGI (reference sequence). V shed 4 bases and J shed 1 base, with 13 bases lying between them. CDR3 nucleotide sequence: TGTGCCAGCAGTTGGAGGGGGGACAGCCAAGAGACCCAGTACTTC. This sequence encodes CASSWRGDSQETQYF.

This clonotype was counted between two and nine times. This sequence joins TRBV7-2 and TRBJ1-5, with D possibly being TRBD1 (6 bases). V was clipped by 5 bases and J by 9 bases, with 23 bases between them. Looked up from germline, CDR1 is SGHTA and CDR2 is FQGNSA. The CDR3 length is 16 residues. Here the CDR3 DNA reads TGTGCCAGCAGCCCCCGGTGGCAGGGGCCTGGATGGCCCCAGCATTTT. Protein sequence: CASSPRWQGPGWPQHF. Based on the CDR3 plus reference TRBV7-2 and TRBJ1-5, the full variable domain is GAGVSQSPSNKVTEKGKDVELRCDPISGHTALYWYRQSLGQGLEFLIYFQGNSAPDKSGLPSDRFSAERTGGSVSTLTIQRTQQEDSAVYLCASSPRWQGPGWPQHFGDGTRLSIL.

This clonotype was observed many times. The genes are TRBV5-5 and TRBJ1-6, with D uncertain. The CDR3 contains 14 residues. V dropped 5 bases and J dropped 7 bases, with 13 bases sitting between them. Germline-derived CDR1 and CDR2 are SGHKS and YYEKEE (reference sequence). CDR3 sequence: CASRGSLRNSPLHF. CDR3 sequence (DNA): TGTGCCAGCAGAGGGTCACTGAGAAATTCACCCCTCCACTTT.

The chain carries TRBV29-1 and TRBJ2-5; 7 nucleotides match TRBD2. The germline V gene has CDR1 SQVTM and CDR2 ANQGSEA. With 4 bases clipped from V and 2 bases from J, the junction kept 10 bases outside the gene matches. The CDR3 sequence is 15 residues long. CDR3 residues: CSVVGGIGGQETQYF. The CDR3 bases are TGCAGCGTTGTCGGGGGGATAGGAGGACAAGAGACCCAGTACTTC.

In its sample, this clonotype was seen a few times. The chain couples TRBV19 to TRBJ2-7; D tentatively reads TRBD1 or TRBD2 (5 bases each). The CDR3 spans 14 residues. The ends were cut back, 3 bases at V and 0 bases at J, with 9 bases in the middle. The germline V gene has CDR1 LNHDA and CDR2 SQIVND (reference sequence). The chain's CDR3 is CASSILGTSYEQYF. CDR3 in DNA: TGTGCCAGTAGTATTCTGGGGACCTCCTACGAGCAGTACTTC.

Details on this clonotype: This may come from a read error, since a much larger clone is one base off. The chain joins TRBV7-9 to TRBJ2-5; D unresolved. Germline V gene data show CDR1 as SEHNR and CDR2 as FQNEAQ (reference sequence). The CDR3 is 15 residues long. Between the trimmed V and J ends, which lost 7 bases and 4 bases, there was a span of 19 bases. The CDR3 sequence: CASNDPQVSRETQYF. The CDR3 DNA sequence: TGTGCCAGCAACGACCCTCAGGTATCCCGAGAGACCCAGTACTTC.

This clonotype was seen ten or more times. The V call is TRBV5-5, the J call TRBJ1-5; no clear D. The CDR3 is made up of 15 amino acids. The V end was cut by 1 base, the J end by 9 bases, with 17 bases between. The germline gives CDR1 SGHKS, CDR2 YYEKEE (reference sequence). CDR3 region: CASSLTGKPQWPQHF. The CDR3 DNA follows: TGTGCCAGCAGCTTGACGGGGAAGCCCCAATGGCCCCAGCATTTT.

On this clonotype itself: A single base separates this from a much larger clone, so it may be a read error. The chain has TRBV2 and TRBJ1-6; a possible D gene is TRBD1 (5 bases). The V gene lost 6 bases and the J gene lost 13 bases, with 22 bases spanning the gap. Germline assignment: CDR1 SNHLY and CDR2 FYNNEI. The CDR3 runs to 15 residues. Here the CDR3 reads CASSLAAGAREPLHF. The CDR3 DNA reads as TGTGCCAGCAGCTTGGCCGCCGGGGCAAGGGAGCCCCTCCACTTT.

J is TRBJ2-5 and V is TRBV15; the D gene is possibly TRBD2 (6 bases). Looked up from germline, CDR1 is LNHNV and CDR2 is YYDKDF (reference sequence). The CDR3 length is 15 residues. Trimming removed 4 bases at V and 2 bases at J, with 14 bases between. CDR3 sequence reads: CATSKIAAPQETQYF. As DNA, the CDR3 is TGTGCCACCAGCAAAATAGCGGCTCCACAAGAGACCCAGTACTTC.

This clonotype is a singleton in its sample. The chain couples TRBV9 to TRBJ2-7, with D perhaps TRBD2 (5 bases). V was trimmed by 0 bases and J by 7 bases, leaving 17 bases between them. Germline assignment: CDR1 SGDLS and CDR2 YYNGEE. The CDR3 is 15 residues long. CDR3 amino acids: CASSVDGSGHNEQYF. CDR3 nucleotide sequence: TGTGCCAGCAGCGTAGACGGAAGCGGCCACAATGAGCAGTACTTC.

This clonotype was seen only a few times. The chain carries TRBV4-3 and TRBJ1-1; 8 bases fit TRBD1. Germline V gene data show CDR1 as LGHNA and CDR2 as YSLEER. The junction had 5 bases not matched to a gene; V was cut back by 4 bases and J by 4 bases. This CDR3 has 14 amino acids. This CDR3 is CASSRDRGSTEAFF. The DNA of the CDR3 is TGCGCCAGCAGCCGAGACAGGGGATCCACTGAAGCTTTCTTT.

The CDR3 coding sequence is TGTGCCAGCAGCTTAGATTGGCGGGACAGGAACTACGAGCAGTACTTC. It yields the protein CASSLDWRDRNYEQYF. This chain links TRBV11-3 with TRBJ2-7; 8 nucleotides match TRBD1. The CDR3 consists of 16 residues. Looked up from germline, CDR1 is SGHNT and CDR2 is YENEEA. V trimming: 0 bases; J trimming: 3 bases; junction bases outside the gene matches: 7.

The V gene is TRBV10-3, the J gene TRBJ1-1; 9 bases are shared with TRBD1. V lost 0 bases to trimming and J lost 10 bases; unmatched junction nucleotides: 3. CDR3 size: 13 residues. Per the germline V gene, CDR1 is ENHRY and CDR2 is SYGVKD. CDR3 nucleotides: TGTGCCATCAGTGAGTCGACAGGGGGTTCAGCTTTCTTT. As protein: CAISESTGGSAFF.